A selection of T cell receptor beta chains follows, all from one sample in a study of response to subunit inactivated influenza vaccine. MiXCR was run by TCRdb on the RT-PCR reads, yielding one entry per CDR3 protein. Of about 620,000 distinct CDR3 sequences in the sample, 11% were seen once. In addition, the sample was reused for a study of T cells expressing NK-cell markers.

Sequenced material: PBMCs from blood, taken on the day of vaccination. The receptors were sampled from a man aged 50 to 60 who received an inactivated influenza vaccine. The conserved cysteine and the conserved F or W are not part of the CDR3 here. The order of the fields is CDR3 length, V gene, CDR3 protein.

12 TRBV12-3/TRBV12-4 ASSPLSENQPQH
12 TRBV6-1 ASREDNQRNTIY
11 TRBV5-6 ASSFDWNTEAF
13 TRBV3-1 ASSPPPGRGNEQF
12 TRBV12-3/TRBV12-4 ASSLGQGYGELF
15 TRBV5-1 ASSLGGLNRQGYGYT
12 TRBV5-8 ASRPSVGAGELF
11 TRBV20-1 SETSGANNEQF
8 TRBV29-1 SVVDTEAF
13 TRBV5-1 ASSKLAGGLSLEL
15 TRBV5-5 ASSSGTGRGGNQPQH
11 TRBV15 ATSRRTVDTQY
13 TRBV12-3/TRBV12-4 ASSFSGSSNQPQH
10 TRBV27 ASSFLTYEQY
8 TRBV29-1 SVEVTEQY
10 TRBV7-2 ASSSNGGTQF
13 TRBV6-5 ASSYSTGGGYGYT
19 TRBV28 ASSLPAFGGRAEEITDTQY
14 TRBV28 ASSGLRDHSAREQF
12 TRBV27 ASSLRQRDYEQY
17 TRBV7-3 ASSLTHPDQGGAYNEQF
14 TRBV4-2 ASSQDLREWIYEQF
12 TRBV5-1 ASSLGLAVLEQF
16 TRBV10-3 AISERDGAIQPLETQY
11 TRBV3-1 ASSQTQTGELF
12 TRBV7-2 ASSLVRMNTEAF
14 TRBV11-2 ASSFGLAGGWKTQY
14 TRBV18 ASSSNVRSGANVLT
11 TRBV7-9 ASTQKQGDEQY
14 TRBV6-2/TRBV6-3 ASSKETGAVNQPQH
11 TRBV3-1 ASGNTGAYGYT
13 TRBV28 ASRAGQQYQETQY
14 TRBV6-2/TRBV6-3 ASSYLSGRSTDTQY
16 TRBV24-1 ATSDVTTGTDSYNEQF
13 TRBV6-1 ASSASRGQTEKLF
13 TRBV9 ASSAGLAGGFEQY
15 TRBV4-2 ASSQEAAATEIYEQY
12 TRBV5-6 ASSQTGNNEKLF
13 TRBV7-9 ASSPTRSSYNEQF
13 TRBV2 ASAGTMLVQETQY
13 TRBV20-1 SAKTAVGSYNEQF
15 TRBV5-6 ASSWTSGRAIQETQY
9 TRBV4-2 ASRGGYEQY
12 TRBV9 ASSRTNRENIQY
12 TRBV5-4 ASSLSPITDTQY
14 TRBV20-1 SARDLRAGGLDTQY
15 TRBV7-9 ASSLVGRAGARYEQY
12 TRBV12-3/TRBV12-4 ASSLDLLNSPLH
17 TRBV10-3 AISESSLRLAGETGELF
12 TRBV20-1 SASGGAGNQPQH
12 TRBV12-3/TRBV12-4 ASRRQEPNSPLH
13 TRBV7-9 ASSWTGDLNYGYT
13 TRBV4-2 ASSQELAVVDTQY
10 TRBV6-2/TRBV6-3 ASSYKQGEQF
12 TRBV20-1 SARVGGPGNTIY
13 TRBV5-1 ASSLDRRSGSPLH
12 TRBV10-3 AISESATTDTQY